The next 11 T cell receptor beta chains were all read from a single sample in a study of shared clonotypes between healthy human individuals. The protocol was immunoSEQ multiplex PCR, while the TCRdb copy is restricted to in-frame clones and leaves out a portion. Among roughly 2.4 million clones listed, nearly 97% were seen once. Specimen: naive CD4+ T cells sorted from blood. Subset meaning: CD45RA+ positively selected. The source of these receptors is a man aged 18-30 years in good health.

The chain couples TRBV5-1 to TRBJ1-1; TRBD1 might be the D (5 bases). Trimming shortened V by 4 bases and J by 1 base, and 17 bases separated the two germline ends. Germline V gene lookup returns CDR1 SGHRS and CDR2 YFSETQ. This CDR3 contains 16 residues. The CDR3 sequence: CASSPDGGRRNTEAFF. The CDR3 DNA sequence: TGCGCCAGCAGCCCGGATGGGGGTCGAAGGAACACTGAAGCTTTCTTT.

The chain recombines TRBV25-1 with TRBJ1-5; maybe TRBD1 (5 bases). The V end was cut by 2 bases, the J end by 0 bases, with 8 bases between. The germline gives CDR1 MGHDK, CDR2 SYGVNS. There are 15 residues in the CDR3. CDR3 amino acids: CASSEPGGSNQPQHF. CDR3 DNA sequence: TGTGCCAGCAGTGAACCTGGGGGTAGCAATCAGCCCCAGCATTTT.

The CDR3 DNA sequence: TGTGCCAGCACCCAGATGAAGGGGGGGGCCCAGTACTTC. Protein sequence: CASTQMKGGAQYF. This chain uses TRBV6-5 with TRBJ2-5; possibly TRBD2 for D (7 bases). Germline-derived CDR1 and CDR2 are MNHEY and SVGAGI. The germline V and J ends were trimmed by 7 bases and 9 bases, with 18 bases remaining between them. The length of the CDR3 is 13 residues.

V is TRBV9 and J is TRBJ2-2; no reliable D call. Trimming shortened V by 4 bases and J by 2 bases, and 12 bases separated the two germline ends. The CDR3 contains 15 residues. Germline V lookup: CDR1 SGDLS, CDR2 YYNGEE. The CDR3 bases are TGTGCCAGCAGCCCCCCGAACAGAAACACCGGGGAGCTGTTTTTT. Translated, it gives CASSPPNRNTGELFF.

The chain joins TRBV7-9 to TRBJ2-7, with 11 bases aligning to TRBD1. V gave up 5 bases and J gave up 7 bases; unmatched junction bases: 7. The CDR3 contains 14 residues. The germline V gene encodes CDR1 SEHNR and CDR2 FQNEAQ (reference sequence). The CDR3 protein is CASSLGQGGVEQYF. For the CDR3, the DNA is TGTGCCAGCAGCCTGGGACAGGGGGGCGTTGAGCAGTACTTC.

The J gene is TRBJ2-7, the V gene TRBV5-8, with D possibly called TRBD1 or TRBD2 (5 bases each). With 4 bases removed from V and 6 bases from J, the gap between germline ends came to 17 bases. CDR1 is SGHTS and CDR2 is YDEGEE in the germline V gene. The CDR3 is made up of 14 amino acids. The CDR3 DNA reads TGTGCCAGCAGCGACGGGACGCAAAGCAGCGAGCAGTACTTC. Protein product: CASSDGTQSSEQYF.

This rearrangement joins TRBV7-9 to TRBJ2-7; the match to TRBD1 covers 8 bases. Looked up from germline, CDR1 is SEHNR and CDR2 is FQNEAQ (reference sequence). V was pared by 2 bases and J by 2 bases, with 8 bases of the junction left unmatched. CDR3 size: 16 residues. CDR3 coding DNA: TGTGCCAGCAGCTTAAACGCGGACAGGGTCCCCTACGAGCAGTACTTC. Encoded protein: CASSLNADRVPYEQYF.

The chain employs TRBV6-1 and TRBJ1-2, with a tentative D call TRBD1 (5 bases). Germline V gene lookup returns CDR1 MNHNS and CDR2 SASEGT. V was cut by 2 bases and J by 3 bases, with 16 bases left in between. The CDR3 has 16 amino acids. CDR3 bases: TGTGCCAGCAGTGAAAGGGGTGTCGTGGATGACTATGGCTACACCTTC. Translating gives CASSERGVVDDYGYTF.

The V and J genes are TRBV6-6 and TRBJ2-1; 8 nucleotides align to TRBD1. The CDR3 totals 14 residues. With V trimmed by 5 bases and J by 3 bases, 3 bases remained unmatched. CDR1 MNHNY and CDR2 SVGAGI come from the germline V gene (reference sequence). The CDR3 loop reads CASSDRGLYNEQFF. The CDR3 DNA reads TGTGCCAGCAGTGACAGGGGACTCTACAATGAGCAGTTCTTC.

With respect to this clone: Other DNA sequences of this sample code for an identical CDR3. This sequence joins TRBV28 and TRBJ1-1; D perhaps matches TRBD1 (6 bases). The CDR3 covers 13 residues. V was pared by 6 bases and J by 0 bases, with 8 bases between. The V gene's germline CDR1 is MDHEN and CDR2 SYDVKM. CDR3 protein: CASSGQMNTEAFF. The CDR3 bases are TGTGCCAGCAGCGGACAGATGAACACTGAAGCTTTCTTT.

V usage is TRBV28 and J usage is TRBJ1-2; D is possibly TRBD1 (5 bases). V gave up 5 bases and J gave up 8 bases, with 15 bases separating them. CDR3 length equals 13 residues. The V gene's germline CDR1 is MDHEN and CDR2 SYDVKM. CDR3 region: CASSAPPGIGYTF. CDR3 bases: TGTGCCAGCAGTGCCCCCCCAGGGATCGGCTACACCTTC.